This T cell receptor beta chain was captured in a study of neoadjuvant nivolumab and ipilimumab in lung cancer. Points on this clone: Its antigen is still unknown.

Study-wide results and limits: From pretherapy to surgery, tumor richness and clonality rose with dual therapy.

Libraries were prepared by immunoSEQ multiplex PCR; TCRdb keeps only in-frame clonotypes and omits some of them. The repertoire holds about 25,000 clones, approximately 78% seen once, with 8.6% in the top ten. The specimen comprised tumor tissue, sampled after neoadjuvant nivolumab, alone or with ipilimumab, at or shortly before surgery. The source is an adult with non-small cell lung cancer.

CDR3 bases: TGTGCCAGCAGCTTTGGACGGTCAAATGAAAAACTGTTTTTT. This translates into CASSFGRSNEKLFF. V gene TRBV7-2 combines with J gene TRBJ1-4; D not resolved. The CDR3 covers 14 residues. The V gene's germline CDR1 is SGHTA and CDR2 FQGNSA. Between the trimmed V and J ends, which lost 3 bases and 5 bases, there was a span of 10 bases.